The 29 T cell receptor beta chains in this list originate from one sample, sequenced in a study of blood T cell repertoires in COVID-19. Method: immunoSEQ multiplex PCR; TCRdb's copy keeps in-frame clones and lacks some. This sample yields tens of thousands of clones, of which approximately 88% are seen a single time; roughly 2.5% belongs to the top ten. Specimen: peripheral blood. The source of these receptors is a man of 80 years or more with active or convalescent COVID-19.

In DNA form, the CDR3 reads TGTGCCTGGAGTGTACGGAGAGATACGCAGTATTTT. Translated: CAWSVRRDTQYF. The V call is TRBV30, the J call TRBJ2-3; D call uncertain. The CDR3 extends over 12 amino acids. Germline CDR1 reads GTSNPN; CDR2 reads SVGIG (reference sequence). V lost 0 bases, J lost 5 bases, and 6 bases lay in between.

The rearrangement links TRBV2 to TRBJ2-3; TRBD2 aligns across 10 bases. The germline CDR1 and CDR2 sequences are SNHLY and FYNNEI. This CDR3 has 15 amino acids. Germline trimming cut 3 bases from V and 2 bases from J; bases unmatched to any gene: 2. The DNA of the CDR3 is TGTGCCAGCAGTGAGACTAGCGGGTCCACAGATACGCAGTATTTT. This sequence encodes CASSETSGSTDTQYF.

J is TRBJ2-4 and V is TRBV28; a weak D match, TRBD1 (5 bases). Trimming shortened V by 3 bases and J by 15 bases, and 21 bases separated the two germline ends. The V gene's germline CDR1 is MDHEN and CDR2 SYDVKM. The CDR3 loop spans 14 amino acids. CDR3 in amino acids: CASSLPLGERAMYF. The CDR3, as DNA: TGTGCCAGCAGTTTGCCCCTAGGGGAAAGGGCCATGTACTTC.

This chain uses TRBV30 with TRBJ1-1; D possibly corresponds to TRBD1 (6 bases). Germline V lookup: CDR1 GTSNPN, CDR2 SVGIG (reference sequence). The CDR3 contains 16 residues. V lost 2 bases to trimming and J lost 4 bases, with 20 bases between them. CDR3 protein: CAWSKPSDSLGTEAFF. In DNA form, the CDR3 reads TGTGCCTGGAGTAAACCTTCGGACAGCTTGGGCACTGAAGCTTTCTTT.

The gene calls are TRBV18 and TRBJ2-1; 9 bases match TRBD2. V lost 1 base, J lost 5 bases, and 9 bases stayed unmatched. The CDR3 is 17 residues long. Germline V lookup: CDR1 KGHSH, CDR2 LQKENI. Here the CDR3 DNA reads TGTGCCAGCTCACCACAATTAGCGGGAGTTATCAACAATGAGCAGTTCTTC. Amino acids: CASSPQLAGVINNEQFF. The entire variable domain, with the rest obtained from reference TRBV18 and TRBJ2-1, is as follows: NAGVMQNPRHLVRRRGQEARLRCSPMKGHSHVYWYRQLPEEGLKFMVYLQKENIIDESGMPKERFSAEFPKEGPSILRIQQVVRGDSAAYFCASSPQLAGVINNEQFFGPGTRLTVL.

This clone was picked up a small number of times. This sequence joins TRBV6-5 and TRBJ2-6; the D is unclear. V lost 8 bases to trimming and J lost 2 bases, with 7 bases between them. The CDR3 totals 13 residues. Germline CDR1 MNHEY, CDR2 SVGAGI. CDR3 protein: CASRVAGANVLTF. CDR3 bases: TGTGCCAGCCGGGTGGCTGGGGCCAACGTCCTGACTTTC.

The chain is built from TRBV5-6 and TRBJ1-2; 9 bases are shared with TRBD1. Germline-derived CDR1 and CDR2 are SGHDT and YYEEEE. CDR3 length: 14 amino acids. Germline trimming cut 2 bases from V and 4 bases from J; bases unmatched to any gene: 3. CDR3 protein: CASSFSGQGYGYTF. The CDR3 bases are TGTGCCAGCAGCTTCTCGGGACAGGGCTATGGCTACACCTTC. Full variable domain (remainder filled in from reference TRBV5-6 and TRBJ1-2): DAGVTQSPTHLIKTRGQQVTLRCSPKSGHDTVSWYQQALGQGPQFIFQYYEEEERQRGNFPDRFSGHQFPNYSSELNVNALLLGDSALYLCASSFSGQGYGYTFGSGTRLTVV.

This chain joins TRBV10-2 and TRBJ2-7, with a tentative D call TRBD1 (5 bases). Per the germline V gene, CDR1 is WSHSY and CDR2 is SAAADI. Trimming stripped 6 bases from V and 3 bases from J, with 15 bases between. The CDR3 has 14 residues. DNA for the CDR3: TGCGCCAGCAGAGATAGGGGTTCCTACTACGAGCAGTACTTC. It is translated as CASRDRGSYYEQYF.

The V call is TRBV19, the J call TRBJ2-1; 10 bases fit TRBD2. The CDR3 runs to 16 residues. Germline values: CDR1 LNHDA, CDR2 SQIVND (reference sequence). Trimming at V came to 5 bases and at J to 10 bases, leaving 14 bases not matched to a gene. The chain's CDR3 is CASSGLAGDPFREQFF. CDR3 nucleotides: TGTGCCAGTAGTGGTCTAGCGGGAGACCCTTTCCGCGAGCAGTTCTTC.

The chain recombines TRBV28 with TRBJ2-7, with 7 positions matching TRBD1. The CDR3 runs to 15 residues. V dropped 6 bases and J dropped 2; count of bases not matched to a gene: 10. Germline loops: CDR1 MDHEN, CDR2 SYDVKM. This CDR3 reads CASRDDGTAAYEQYF. CDR3 in DNA: TGTGCCAGCAGAGATGATGGGACAGCGGCCTACGAGCAGTACTTC.

The gene calls are TRBV5-6 and TRBJ2-1, with D unresolved. The CDR3 is made up of 12 amino acids. Trimming shortened V by 1 base and J by 12 bases, and 11 bases separated the two germline ends. CDR1 is SGHDT, CDR2 YYEEEE, per germline. This chain's CDR3 is CASSLWRGGQFF. The CDR3 coding sequence is TGTGCCAGCAGCTTGTGGCGAGGCGGGCAGTTCTTC.

V and J are TRBV30 and TRBJ1-5; the D is unclear. Trimming left V 4 bases short and J 0 bases short, with 7 bases between. The germline gives CDR1 GTSNPN, CDR2 SVGIG (reference sequence). The CDR3 consists of 13 residues. CDR3: CAWNQNSNQPQHF. The DNA for the CDR3 is TGTGCCTGGAATCAGAATAGCAATCAGCCCCAGCATTTT.

The chain employs TRBV7-8 and TRBJ2-1; 8 bases fit TRBD2. Germline V gene lookup returns CDR1 SGHVS and CDR2 FQNEAQ. The ends lost 1 base at V and 8 bases at J; junction bases unmatched: 13. The CDR3 runs 17 residues. In DNA, the CDR3 is TGTGCCAGCAGCTTAGTACCGTTCGGGACTAGTCCCGATGAGCAGTTCTTC. This sequence encodes CASSLVPFGTSPDEQFF.

The V gene is TRBV29-1, the J gene TRBJ2-7, with D possibly matching TRBD1 (5 bases). The length of the CDR3 is 14 residues. Germline loops: CDR1 SQVTM, CDR2 ANQGSEA. With 3 bases removed from V and 0 bases from J, the gap between germline ends came to 12 bases. CDR3 protein: CSVDGGQGSYEQYF. The CDR3 nucleotides read TGCAGCGTTGATGGCGGTCAGGGCTCCTACGAGCAGTACTTC.

The genes are TRBV18 and TRBJ2-1; a weak D match, TRBD1 (5 bases). V lost 3 bases and J lost 9, with 18 bases in between. Per germline, CDR1 KGHSH and CDR2 LQKENI. This CDR3 comprises 15 residues. The DNA for the CDR3 is TGTGCCAGCTCACCGGAAACTGGACACATCGGTGAGCAGTTCTTC. Protein: CASSPETGHIGEQFF.

The chain uses TRBV7-9 and TRBJ2-7; 7 nucleotides match TRBD1. The CDR3 sequence is 14 residues long. Looked up from germline, CDR1 is SEHNR and CDR2 is FQNEAQ (reference sequence). Trimming took 3 bases from V and 0 from J; bases not matched to a gene: 2. The CDR3: CASSFGDSSYEQYF. CDR3 coding DNA: TGTGCCAGCAGCTTTGGGGACAGCTCCTACGAGCAGTACTTC.

J is TRBJ2-1 and V is TRBV7-9; D is possibly TRBD1 (6 bases). The germline gives CDR1 SEHNR, CDR2 FQNEAQ (reference sequence). This CDR3 has 12 amino acids. V lost 6 bases and J lost 12, with 15 bases in between. The CDR3 loop is CASREDSLGQFF. In DNA form, the CDR3 reads TGTGCCAGCAGGGAGGACAGCCTGGGGCAGTTCTTC.

This clone was observed a handful of times. The V call is TRBV30, the J call TRBJ2-3, with 9 bases that match TRBD1. The CDR3 sequence is 14 residues long. Per the germline V gene, CDR1 is GTSNPN and CDR2 is SVGIG (reference sequence). V lost 3 bases, J lost 0 bases, and 1 base stayed unmatched. The CDR3 region has the DNA TGTGCCTGGAGGACAGGGGGAAGCACAGATACGCAGTATTTT. Its translation is CAWRTGGSTDTQYF.

This chain uses TRBV5-1 with TRBJ2-5; perhaps TRBD2 as D (7 bases). This CDR3 contains 14 residues. The germline V gene encodes CDR1 SGHRS and CDR2 YFSETQ. V lost 1 base, J lost 5 bases, and 12 bases lay in between. The CDR3 DNA follows: TGCGCCAGCAGCTTGCCGGGGGGCCAGGAGACCCAGTACTTC. Its translation: CASSLPGGQETQYF.

The rearrangement uses TRBV7-9 and TRBJ2-3, with D maybe TRBD2 (5 bases). The length of the CDR3 is 16 residues. CDR1 is SEHNR and CDR2 is FQNEAQ in the germline V gene (reference sequence). V was pared by 5 bases and J by 0 bases, with 15 bases between. The CDR3 nucleotides read TGTGCCAGCAGCCTCGCCGTGGGAGCGAGCACAGATACGCAGTATTTT. Translating it yields CASSLAVGASTDTQYF.

This clone was detected only a few times. This chain uses TRBV6-5 with TRBJ1-3; 10 bases are a match to TRBD1. The junction had 3 bases not matched to a gene; V was cut back by 4 bases and J by 3 bases. This CDR3 region has 15 residues. Looked up from germline, CDR1 is MNHEY and CDR2 is SVGAGI. The CDR3 nucleotides read TGTGCCAGCAGTTCGACAGGGGGCTTTGGAAACACCATATATTTT. Its protein is CASSSTGGFGNTIYF.

The CDR3 region has the DNA TGTGCCAGTAGCCGGACCGTAGCGGGAAACTACGAGCAGTACTTC. Its protein is CASSRTVAGNYEQYF. This chain connects TRBV19 to TRBJ2-7; 8 bases are shared with TRBD2. Germline lookup yields CDR1 LNHDA and CDR2 SQIVND (reference sequence). V was pared by 6 bases and J by 3 bases, with 10 bases of the junction left unmatched. The CDR3 extends over 15 amino acids.

The chain is built from TRBV27 and TRBJ2-3; 13 bases match TRBD2. The CDR3 is 16 residues long. V was clipped by 5 bases and J by 1 base; unmatched bases: 3. Germline V CDR1 and CDR2: MNHEY, SMNVEV (reference sequence). DNA for the CDR3: TGTGCCAGCAGTCCTGGACTAGCGGGAGGCACAGATACGCAGTATTTT. Translating it yields CASSPGLAGGTDTQYF.

This clone was found a few times. The chain employs TRBV4-2 and TRBJ1-2; D gene ambiguous. Germline CDR1 and CDR2: LGHNA and YNFKEQ. This CDR3 contains 15 residues. Trimming stripped 3 bases from V and 1 base from J, with 12 bases between. The CDR3 sequence: CASSQSGGLNYGYTF. For the CDR3, the DNA is TGTGCCAGCAGCCAGAGCGGAGGTCTTAACTATGGCTACACCTTC.

This clone was seen only once. The rearrangement joins TRBV5-1 to TRBJ2-5, with 7 bases lining up with TRBD1. The length of the CDR3 is 15 residues. The J segment lost 2 bases and the V segment lost 3 bases, leaving 7 bases of the junction unmatched. Germline CDR1 reads SGHRS; CDR2 reads YFSETQ. CDR3 bases: TGCGCCAGCAGCTGGGCACCGGGACAGCAAGAGACCCAGTACTTC. Its translation: CASSWAPGQQETQYF.

The rearrangement uses TRBV6-5 and TRBJ1-2; D is ambiguous. Looked up from germline, CDR1 is MNHEY and CDR2 is SVGAGI. The CDR3 has 14 amino acids. Deletions cut 6 bases from V and 3 bases from J, with 14 bases between. The CDR3 bases are TGTGCCAGCAGGCCAAATACGGTGGACTATGGCTACACCTTC. Its protein is CASRPNTVDYGYTF.

The V and J genes are TRBV5-1 and TRBJ2-7; the match to TRBD1 covers 12 bases. Germline loops: CDR1 SGHRS, CDR2 YFSETQ. The ends lost 4 bases at V and 2 bases at J; junction bases unmatched: 10. CDR3 length: 17 residues. CDR3 sequence: CASSPEGQGARPYEQYF. CDR3 coding DNA: TGCGCCAGCAGCCCGGAGGGACAGGGGGCCAGACCCTACGAGCAGTACTTC.

This chain links TRBV18 with TRBJ2-2; D is perhaps TRBD1 (6 bases). The CDR3 length is 17 residues. Germline values: CDR1 KGHSH, CDR2 LQKENI. The V end was cut by 2 bases, the J end by 0 bases, with 13 bases between. CDR3 in DNA: TGTGCCAGCTCACCAATGGCTGGGGGCGCGAACACCGGGGAGCTGTTTTTT. Encoded protein: CASSPMAGGANTGELFF.

The J gene is TRBJ2-7, the V gene TRBV6-2 or TRBV6-3, with 10 bases fitting TRBD2. J gave up 0 bases and V 6 bases, and 2 bases lay outside the gene matches. The CDR3 is 14 residues long. Germline values: CDR1 MNHEY, CDR2 SVGEGT. The CDR3 sequence: CASRPSGSSYEQYF. CDR3 DNA: TGTGCCAGCAGACCTAGCGGGAGCTCCTACGAGCAGTACTTC.